These 28 T cell receptor beta chains were all obtained from the same sample, sequenced in a study of blood T cells in healthy people across ages (dated by TCRdb to the mid-2010s). Preparation of the library involved 5' RACE. TCRdb records Illumina HiSeq 2500 as the sequencer. The second PCR ran for about 6 to 12 cycles and used a J-beta primer mix along with a sample-barcoded 5' primer. The public sequencing data were trimmed at Q25 with fastp and processed into clonotypes with MiXCR by TCRdb, which kept only in-frame beta chains. Rows are unified per CDR3 protein, each entry keeping the most common DNA and genes. The sample contains some 930,000 distinct CDR3 sequences, 25% to 30% of them found a single time. The ten largest clones capture roughly 10% of the sample. These data were also filed under a second study, of T cells of mothers and their children.

The sample comprised blood. Every receptor here comes from a woman between 35 and 50 years old in good health.

On this clonotype itself: A read error may be the cause here, since a much bigger clone is one base away. V usage is TRBV6-1 and J usage is TRBJ2-1, with TRBD2 matching 10 bases. The V gene's germline CDR1 is MNHNS and CDR2 SASEGT. This CDR3 has 15 residues. CDR3 nucleotides: TGTGCCAGCAGTCCCCTAGCGGGGGCCAACAATGAGCAGGTCTTC. Translating it yields CASSPLAGANNEQVF.

This clonotype turned up a few times. The rearrangement links TRBV13 to TRBJ1-2; 12 positions match TRBD1. Germline trimming cut 3 bases from V and 3 bases from J; bases unmatched to any gene: 5. The CDR3 spans 16 residues. From germline, CDR1 is PRHDT and CDR2 FYEKMQ (reference sequence). CDR3 in amino acids: CASSLGTGGNYYGYTF. In DNA form, the CDR3 reads TGTGCCAGCAGCTTGGGGACAGGGGGCAACTACTATGGCTACACCTTC.

This clonotype turned up a few times. The chain recombines TRBV5-8 with TRBJ2-1, with D unclear. Germline lookup yields CDR1 SGHTS and CDR2 YDEGEE. This CDR3 comprises 13 residues. Trimming shortened V by 6 bases and J by 9 bases, and 16 bases separated the two germline ends. The CDR3 DNA is TGTGCCAGCACTCTAGGCTATTATGGTGAGCAGTTCTTC. Its protein product is CASTLGYYGEQFF.

Of note for this clonotype: A read error may account for a junction end that differs from germline. The chain is built from TRBV12-3 or TRBV12-4 and TRBJ1-5; D may be TRBD1 (6 bases). The CDR3 totals 14 residues. This chain's CDR3 is CTSSFGGDNQPQHF. The CDR3 coding sequence is TGTACCAGCAGCTTTGGGGGCGACAATCAGCCCCAGCATTTT.

This clonotype appeared a few times. The chain employs TRBV28 and TRBJ2-7; D is unresolved. Per germline, CDR1 MDHEN and CDR2 SYDVKM. CDR3 length equals 14 residues. V lost 1 base and J 4 bases, leaving 11 bases between the germline ends. In DNA form, the CDR3 reads TGTGCCAGCAGTTTATCTGAGTGGCAGTACGAGCAGTACTTC. This codes for CASSLSEWQYEQYF.

The chain couples TRBV1 to TRBJ2-3; the DNA was not compared with TRBD2, the D call given in the table. TRBV1 is termed a pseudogene. This CDR3 has 17 amino acids. Written as DNA, the CDR3 is TGCACCAGCAGCCTCTCTAGCGGGGGCCCCAGCACAGATACGCAGTATTTT. This gives the protein CTSSLSSGGPSTDTQYF.

This clonotype was counted many times. The chain carries TRBV24-1 and TRBJ2-1; D is unresolved. V gave up 6 bases and J gave up 0 bases, with 14 bases separating them. This CDR3 has 16 residues. The germline V gene encodes CDR1 KGHDR and CDR2 SFDVKD. The DNA for the CDR3 is TGTGCCACCAGTACCCGGGCTACCGTCTCCTACAATGAGCAGTTCTTC. Encoded protein: CATSTRATVSYNEQFF.

Details on this clonotype: The junction does not match germline at one end; this may be a read error. This chain uses TRBV12-3 or TRBV12-4 with TRBJ2-4, with 10 bases matching TRBD1. The CDR3 is 11 residues long. CDR3 nucleotides: TGTGCCAGCGGGGACAGGGGCGAGGCCTCCTTC. Translation: CASGDRGEASF.

In this sample, this clonotype turned up once. The chain combines TRBV5-6 with TRBJ2-4; 9 bases map to TRBD1. CDR1 is SGHDT, CDR2 YYEEEE, per germline. V lost 3 bases to trimming and J lost 13 bases; unmatched junction nucleotides: 11. The CDR3 is made up of 14 amino acids. As DNA, the CDR3 is TGTGCCAGCAGCTCCACGGACAGGGGTCCTGAGCAGTACTTC. It translates to CASSSTDRGPEQYF.

This clonotype occurred many times. V gene TRBV12-3 or TRBV12-4 combines with J gene TRBJ2-7; D not resolved. Trimming removed 6 bases at V and 0 bases at J, with 6 bases between. The CDR3 runs 12 residues. CDR3 in amino acids: CASRGLSYEQYF. DNA for the CDR3: TGTGCCAGCAGGGGCCTCTCCTACGAGCAGTACTTC.

This clonotype was observed many times. The chain uses TRBV27 and TRBJ1-2; TRBD1 is a possible D gene (6 bases). Germline V gene lookup returns CDR1 MNHEY and CDR2 SMNVEV (reference sequence). Trimming removed 5 bases from V and 3 bases from J, with 10 bases in between. The CDR3 spans 13 residues. The CDR3 protein is CASSRWTDYGYTF. CDR3 in DNA: TGTGCCAGCAGTCGTTGGACAGACTATGGCTACACCTTC.

This clonotype was recorded a few times. The J gene is TRBJ2-5, the V gene TRBV28; TRBD1 aligns across 10 bases. From germline, CDR1 is MDHEN and CDR2 SYDVKM. V shed 10 bases and J 2 bases; nucleotides not matched to a gene: 10. The CDR3 has 15 amino acids. This CDR3 is CATGGTGVAQETQYF. In nucleotides, the CDR3 is TGTGCCACCGGAGGGACAGGGGTCGCACAAGAGACCCAGTACTTC.

Many counts were recorded for this clonotype. The rearrangement uses TRBV27 and TRBJ2-7, with D possibly TRBD1 on 6 matching bases. Trimming cost V 5 bases and J 1 base, with 12 bases left between them. There are 14 residues in the CDR3. Germline assignment: CDR1 MNHEY and CDR2 SMNVEV (reference sequence). The CDR3 DNA reads TGTGCCAGCAGTAGGCACAGGGAATCCTACGAGCAGTACTTC. Amino acids: CASSRHRESYEQYF.

Note on this clonotype: A clone one base away is much larger, so this may be a read error. The CDR3 region has the DNA TGTGCCAGCAGTGACGGGGGGAACACCGGGGGGCTGTTTTTT. It is translated as CASSDGGNTGGLFF. The V call is TRBV6-4, the J call TRBJ2-2; perhaps TRBD2 as D (6 bases). The germline CDR1 and CDR2 sequences are MRHNA and SNTAGT. CDR3 length: 14 residues.

This clonotype was detected many times. This rearrangement joins TRBV27 to TRBJ2-7; D is uncertain. Germline assignment: CDR1 MNHEY and CDR2 SMNVEV (reference sequence). The V gene lost 5 bases and the J gene lost 1 base, with 18 bases spanning the gap. The CDR3 spans 16 residues. CDR3 coding DNA: TGTGCCAGCAGTCTGGGTGTGGGTTGGGGTTCCTACGAGCAGTACTTC. Its translation: CASSLGVGWGSYEQYF.

The chain links TRBV27 to TRBJ1-6; D is uncertain. Trimming left V 7 bases short and J 9 bases short, with 22 bases between. The CDR3 loop spans 16 amino acids. Germline loops: CDR1 MNHEY, CDR2 SMNVEV (reference sequence). This CDR3 is CASTQMSRAIGSPLHF. DNA of the CDR3: TGTGCCAGCACCCAAATGAGTAGGGCTATTGGTTCACCCCTCCACTTT.

The J gene is TRBJ2-1, the V gene TRBV9, with D perhaps given as TRBD1 or TRBD2 (5 bases each). V shed 4 bases and J shed 6 bases, with 17 bases lying between them. Germline V CDR1 and CDR2: SGDLS, YYNGEE. This CDR3 is built from 15 residues. Written as DNA, the CDR3 is TGTGCCAGCAGCCCGCCTCCGGGACCCATCAATGAGCAGTTCTTC. This encodes CASSPPPGPINEQFF.

Points on this clonotype: This may be a read error: a much more frequent sequence differs by one nucleotide. The chain combines TRBV4-3 with TRBJ2-1, with D possibly TRBD1 on 6 matching bases. This CDR3 has 15 residues. Between the trimmed V and J ends, which lost 3 bases and 4 bases, there was a span of 13 bases. Germline V gene lookup returns CDR1 LGHNA and CDR2 YSLEER. This CDR3 is CASSQTGHQYNEQFF. In DNA, the CDR3 is TGCGCCAGCAGCCAGACGGGACACCAGTACAATGAGCAGTTCTTC.

Of note for this clonotype: A read error may produce the germline difference seen at one junction end. The chain is built from TRBV12-3 or TRBV12-4 and TRBJ2-3, with 11 bases that match TRBD2. CDR3 length equals 16 residues. CDR3 protein: CASRPGLAVSTDTQYF. CDR3 coding DNA: TGTGCCAGCAGACCGGGACTAGCGGTGAGCACAGATACGCAATATTTT.

The chain recombines TRBV7-2 with TRBJ2-3; D is perhaps TRBD2 (6 bases). The CDR3 consists of 13 residues. Germline loops: CDR1 SGHTA, CDR2 FQGNSA. Trimming took off 1 base at V and 7 bases at J, with 9 bases between the two ends. CDR3 protein: CASSLETRNTQYF. The CDR3 bases are TGTGCCAGCAGCTTAGAGACTAGAAATACGCAGTATTTT.

This clonotype showed up many times. The chain links TRBV7-2 to TRBJ2-5; D possibly corresponds to TRBD2 (6 bases). The V end lost 6 bases, the J end lost 0 bases, and 11 bases lay between the germline ends. Germline lookup yields CDR1 SGHTA and CDR2 FQGNSA. The CDR3 has 14 amino acids. CDR3 DNA sequence: TGTGCCAGCAGACGACTAGGGGACCAAGAGACCCAGTACTTC. This sequence encodes CASRRLGDQETQYF.

The V gene is TRBV7-9, the J gene TRBJ2-3, with D perhaps matching TRBD1 (6 bases). Germline CDR1 reads SEHNR; CDR2 reads FQNEAQ (reference sequence). V lost 2 bases, J lost 4 bases, and 13 bases lay in between. The CDR3 spans 15 residues. This CDR3 reads CASSLSRGRADTQYF. The CDR3 region has the DNA TGTGCCAGCAGCTTAAGCAGGGGACGTGCAGATACGCAGTATTTT.

Turning to this clonotype: One base away lies a much larger clone, so this may be a sequencing read error. V usage is TRBV7-3 and J usage is TRBJ2-1, with D possibly TRBD2 on 5 matching bases. The CDR3 is 13 amino acids. V lost 0 bases and J 15 bases, leaving 15 bases between the germline ends. Germline-derived CDR1 and CDR2 are SGHTA and FQGTGA. For the CDR3, the DNA is TGTGCCAGCAGCTTAACTAGCTCACGGGGATTGTTCTTC. Its translation: CASSLTSSRGLFF.

The gene calls are TRBV28 and TRBJ2-7; no reliable D call. Germline lookup yields CDR1 MDHEN and CDR2 SYDVKM. This CDR3 region has 16 residues. Trimming pared 5 bases from V and 3 bases from J, leaving 20 bases between. CDR3 residues: CASSPLYETAIYEQYF. The CDR3, as DNA: TGTGCCAGCAGTCCTCTGTATGAGACTGCAATCTACGAGCAGTACTTC.

This clonotype was seen more than once but under ten times. V usage is TRBV5-1 and J usage is TRBJ1-2; 9 bases align to TRBD1. Looked up from germline, CDR1 is SGHRS and CDR2 is YFSETQ. The ends lost 0 bases at V and 0 bases at J; junction bases unmatched: 3. The CDR3 has 16 amino acids. CDR3 sequence: CASSLGGQGANYGYTF. The CDR3 coding sequence is TGCGCCAGCAGCTTGGGGGGACAGGGAGCTAACTATGGCTACACCTTC.

V gene TRBV29-1 combines with J gene TRBJ1-2; D remains ambiguous. CDR1 and CDR2 from the germline V gene are SQVTM and ANQGSEA. The length of the CDR3 is 11 residues. V was shortened by 5 bases and J by 7 bases, with 11 bases between the two germline ends. The CDR3 coding sequence is TGCAGCGTTAACCGGGGATTTGGCTACACCTTC. Protein product: CSVNRGFGYTF.

This clonotype was seen more than once but under ten times. Given a much more abundant clone one base away, this may be a read error. J is TRBJ1-2 and V is TRBV7-2; D unresolved. The CDR3 is 13 amino acids. Germline V CDR1 and CDR2: SGHTA, FQGNSA. Trimming stripped 5 bases from V and 4 bases from J, with 11 bases between. The CDR3 sequence: CASSPGNGYGYTF. The CDR3 coding sequence is TGTGCCAGCAGCCCCGGGAACGGCTATGGCTACACCTTC.

The V call is TRBV2, the J call TRBJ1-1; D unclear. The ends were cut back, 9 bases at V and 1 base at J, with 12 bases in the middle. Germline CDR1 reads SNHLY; CDR2 reads FYNNEI. There are 13 residues in the CDR3. CDR3 sequence (DNA): TGTGCCAGTGGAGGCCAGCCGAACACTGAAGCTTTCTTT. Protein product: CASGGQPNTEAFF.